This T cell receptor beta chain was documented in a study of blood T cell repertoires in COVID-19. Study context: Whether acute or convalescent, the COVID-19 samples came from the United States, Italy and Spain. T cells, B-cell-depleted T cells, or PBMCs provided the cDNA or gDNA that served as material.

TCRdb's copy holds only in-frame clones and misses some; the assay was immunoSEQ multiplex PCR. The sample contains 150,000 to 200,000 clones, 82% of which appear only once. The germline gives CDR1 SGHTA, CDR2 FQGNSA. The CDR3 spans 14 residues. V was pared by 2 bases and J by 2 bases, with 8 bases between. This chain uses TRBV7-2 with TRBJ2-3; weak D call: TRBD2 (6 bases). The sequenced sample was peripheral blood. This receptor was identified in a woman aged 25 to 39 with acute or convalescent COVID-19. Here the CDR3 DNA reads TGTGCCAGCAGCTTACGGGGGACCACAGATACGCAGTATTTT. Translating it yields CASSLRGTTDTQYF.